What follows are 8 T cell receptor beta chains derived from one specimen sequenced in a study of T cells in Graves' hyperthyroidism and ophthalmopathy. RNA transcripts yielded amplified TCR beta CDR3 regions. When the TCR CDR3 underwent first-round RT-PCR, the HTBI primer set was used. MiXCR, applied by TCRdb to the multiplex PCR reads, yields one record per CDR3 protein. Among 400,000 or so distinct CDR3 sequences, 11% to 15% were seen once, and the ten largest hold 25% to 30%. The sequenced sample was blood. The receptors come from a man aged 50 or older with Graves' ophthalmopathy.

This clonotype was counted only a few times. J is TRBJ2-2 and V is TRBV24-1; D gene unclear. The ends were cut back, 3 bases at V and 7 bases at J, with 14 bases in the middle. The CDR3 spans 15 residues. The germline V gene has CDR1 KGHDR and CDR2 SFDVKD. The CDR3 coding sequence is TGTGCCACCAGTGATGCCCTAGTTACCAGCGGGGAGCTGTTTTTT. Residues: CATSDALVTSGELFF.

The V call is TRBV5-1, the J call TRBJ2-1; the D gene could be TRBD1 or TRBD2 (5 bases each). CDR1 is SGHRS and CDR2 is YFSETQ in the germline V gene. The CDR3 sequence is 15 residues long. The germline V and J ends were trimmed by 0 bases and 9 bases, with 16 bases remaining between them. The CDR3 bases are TGCGCCAGCAGCTTGGATACAGGAGGTCCTGGTGAGCAGTTCTTC. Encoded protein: CASSLDTGGPGEQFF.

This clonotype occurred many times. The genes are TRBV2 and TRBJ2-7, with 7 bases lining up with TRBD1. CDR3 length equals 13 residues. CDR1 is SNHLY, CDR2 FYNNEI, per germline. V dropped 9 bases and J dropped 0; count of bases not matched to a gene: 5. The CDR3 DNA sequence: TGTGCCAGGACAGGGTTGGGCTCCTACGAGCAGTACTTC. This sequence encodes CARTGLGSYEQYF.

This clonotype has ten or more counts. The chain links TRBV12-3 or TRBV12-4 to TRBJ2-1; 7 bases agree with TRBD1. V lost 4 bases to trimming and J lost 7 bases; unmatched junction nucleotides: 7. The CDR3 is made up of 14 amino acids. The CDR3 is CASSSSGTENEQFF. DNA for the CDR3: TGTGCCAGCAGTTCCTCCGGGACAGAGAATGAGCAGTTCTTC.

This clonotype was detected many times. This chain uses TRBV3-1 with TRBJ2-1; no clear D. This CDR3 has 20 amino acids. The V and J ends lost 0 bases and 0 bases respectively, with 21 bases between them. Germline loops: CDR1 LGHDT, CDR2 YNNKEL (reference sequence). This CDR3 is CASSQETVGSSSRSYNEQFF. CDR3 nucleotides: TGTGCCAGCAGCCAAGAGACGGTAGGTAGCAGTAGCCGCTCCTACAATGAGCAGTTCTTC.

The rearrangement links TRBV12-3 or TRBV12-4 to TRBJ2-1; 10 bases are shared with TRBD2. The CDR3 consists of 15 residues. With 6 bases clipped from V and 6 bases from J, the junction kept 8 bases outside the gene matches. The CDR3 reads CASSSLAGVINEQFF. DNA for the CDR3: TGTGCCAGCAGCTCGCTAGCGGGAGTTATCAATGAGCAGTTCTTC.

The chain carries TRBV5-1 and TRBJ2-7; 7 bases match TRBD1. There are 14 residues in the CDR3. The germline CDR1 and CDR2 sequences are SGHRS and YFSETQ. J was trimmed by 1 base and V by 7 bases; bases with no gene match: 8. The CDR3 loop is CASGVGTVSYEQYF. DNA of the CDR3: TGCGCCAGCGGGGTCGGGACAGTTTCCTACGAGCAGTACTTC. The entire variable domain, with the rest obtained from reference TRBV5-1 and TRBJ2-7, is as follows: KAGVTQTPRYLIKTRGQQVTLSCSPISGHRSVSWYQQTPGQGLQFLFEYFSETQRNKGNFPGRFSGRQFSNSRSEMNVSTLELGDSALYLCASGVGTVSYEQYFGPGTRLTVT.

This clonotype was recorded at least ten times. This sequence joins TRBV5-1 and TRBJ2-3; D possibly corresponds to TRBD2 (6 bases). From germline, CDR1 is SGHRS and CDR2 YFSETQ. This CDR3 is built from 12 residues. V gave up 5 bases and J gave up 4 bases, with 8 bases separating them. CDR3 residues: CASREGADTQYF. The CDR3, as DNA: TGCGCCAGCAGGGAGGGAGCAGATACGCAGTATTTT.